This paragraph covers one T cell receptor beta chain sequence. The antigen remains unidentified. The data were taken from a study of T-cell reconstitution after alpha-beta-depleted transplantation in children. Regarding the study as a whole: Surviving recipient cells, namely T cells and thymic progenitors, were the source of high day-60 TCRbeta diversity in some patients. When one year had passed after transplant, most T-cell counts and diversity came from newly produced T cells. Expanded graft clones, several hundred of them, were reportedly the source of alpha-beta T cells about two months after transplant.

Unique molecular identifiers were incorporated during preparation of the TCRbeta library. TCRdb re-called the PCR reads through MiXCR, storing one row per CDR3 protein. The profile covers about 590,000 distinct CDR3 sequences, with about an eighth appearing a single time and around 2% taken by the ten largest. J lost 4 bases, V lost 6 bases, and 15 bases had no gene match. The CDR3 is made up of 18 amino acids. Germline V lookup: CDR1 MNHNS, CDR2 SASEGT. This receptor was identified in a male patient under 18 who had a stem cell transplant for acute myeloid leukemia, so the T cells may come from the graft donor. The J gene is TRBJ2-1, the V gene TRBV6-1; 10 nucleotides agree with TRBD1. The starting material was PBMCs, mostly from graft donor cells, obtained 360 days after TCRalphabeta/CD19-depleted stem cell transplant. The CDR3 coding sequence is TGTGCCAGCAGAAAGACAGGGGGCATATTCCCCTTTTACAATGAGCAGTTCTTC. Translated: CASRKTGGIFPFYNEQFF.